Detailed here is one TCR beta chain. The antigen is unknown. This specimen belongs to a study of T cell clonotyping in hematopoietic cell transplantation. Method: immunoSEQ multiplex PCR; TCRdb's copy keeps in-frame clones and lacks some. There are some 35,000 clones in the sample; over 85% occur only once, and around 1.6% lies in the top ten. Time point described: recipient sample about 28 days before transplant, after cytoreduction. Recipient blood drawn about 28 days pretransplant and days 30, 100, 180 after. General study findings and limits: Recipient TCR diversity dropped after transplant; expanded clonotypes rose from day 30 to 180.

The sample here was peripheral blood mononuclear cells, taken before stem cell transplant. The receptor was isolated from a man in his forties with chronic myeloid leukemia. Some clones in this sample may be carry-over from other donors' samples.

The CDR3 DNA sequence: TGTGCCAGCAGCCCGCCAGGGGGGGCCAATCAGTACTTC. This gives the protein CASSPPGGANQYF. V usage is TRBV6-5 and J usage is TRBJ2-7; D is possibly TRBD1 or TRBD2 (7 bases each). This CDR3 spans 13 amino acids. Trimming pared 6 bases from V and 10 bases from J, leaving 19 bases between. CDR1 is MNHEY and CDR2 is SVGAGI in the germline V gene.